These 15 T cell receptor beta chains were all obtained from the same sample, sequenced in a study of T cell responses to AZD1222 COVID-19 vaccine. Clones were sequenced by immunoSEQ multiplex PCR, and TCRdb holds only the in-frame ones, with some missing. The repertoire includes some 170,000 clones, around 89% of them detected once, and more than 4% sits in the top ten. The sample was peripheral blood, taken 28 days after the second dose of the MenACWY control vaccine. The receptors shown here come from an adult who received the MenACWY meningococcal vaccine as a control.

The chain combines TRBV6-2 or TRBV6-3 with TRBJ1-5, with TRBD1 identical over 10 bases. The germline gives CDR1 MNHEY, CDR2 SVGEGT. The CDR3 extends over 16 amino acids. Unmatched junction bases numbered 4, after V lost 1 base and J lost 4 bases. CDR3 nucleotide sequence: TGTGCCAGCAGTTACTATCCGGGACAGGGGAATCAGCCCCAGCATTTT. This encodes CASSYYPGQGNQPQHF.

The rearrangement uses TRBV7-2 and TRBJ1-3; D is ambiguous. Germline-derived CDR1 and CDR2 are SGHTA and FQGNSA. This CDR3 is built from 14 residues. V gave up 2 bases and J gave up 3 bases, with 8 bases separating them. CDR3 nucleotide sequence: TGTGCCAGCAGCTTATCCTCTCTTGGAAACACCATATATTTT. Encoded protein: CASSLSSLGNTIYF.

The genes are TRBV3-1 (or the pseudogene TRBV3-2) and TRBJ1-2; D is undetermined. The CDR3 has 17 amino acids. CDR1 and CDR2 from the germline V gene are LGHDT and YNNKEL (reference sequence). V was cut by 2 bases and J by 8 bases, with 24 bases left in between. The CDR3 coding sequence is TGTGCCAGCAGCCAAAATTACGGAGGGTCAAACTTCAACGGCTACACCTTC. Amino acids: CASSQNYGGSNFNGYTF.

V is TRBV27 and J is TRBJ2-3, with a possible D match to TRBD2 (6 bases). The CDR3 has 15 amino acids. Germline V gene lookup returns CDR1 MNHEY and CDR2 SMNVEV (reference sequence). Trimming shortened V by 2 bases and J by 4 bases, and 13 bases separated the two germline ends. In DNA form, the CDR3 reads TGTGCCAGCAGTTTAATAGAGCGGGCTCCAGATACGCAGTATTTT. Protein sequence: CASSLIERAPDTQYF.

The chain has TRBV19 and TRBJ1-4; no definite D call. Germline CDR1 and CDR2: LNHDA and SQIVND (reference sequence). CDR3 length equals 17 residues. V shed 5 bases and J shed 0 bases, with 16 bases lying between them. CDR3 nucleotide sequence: TGTGCCAGTAGTTCCCCCTCCAGTTCTGCAACTAATGAAAAACTGTTTTTT. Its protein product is CASSSPSSSATNEKLFF.

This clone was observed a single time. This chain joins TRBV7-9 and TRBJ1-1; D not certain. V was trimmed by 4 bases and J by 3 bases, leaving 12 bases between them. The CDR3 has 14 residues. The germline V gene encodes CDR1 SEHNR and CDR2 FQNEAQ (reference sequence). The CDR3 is CASSSDARDTEAFF. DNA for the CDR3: TGTGCCAGCAGCTCAGACGCAAGAGACACTGAAGCTTTCTTT.

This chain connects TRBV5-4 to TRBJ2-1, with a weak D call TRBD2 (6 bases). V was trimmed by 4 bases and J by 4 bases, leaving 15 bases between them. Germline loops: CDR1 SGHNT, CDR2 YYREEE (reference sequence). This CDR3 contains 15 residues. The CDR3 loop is CASSIDWDSYNEQFF. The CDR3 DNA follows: TGTGCCAGCAGCATAGACTGGGACTCGTACAATGAGCAGTTCTTC.

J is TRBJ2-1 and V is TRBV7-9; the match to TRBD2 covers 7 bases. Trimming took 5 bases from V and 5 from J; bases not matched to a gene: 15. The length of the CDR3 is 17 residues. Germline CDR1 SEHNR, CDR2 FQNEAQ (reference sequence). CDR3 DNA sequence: TGTGCCAGCAGCCCCCTAAGGCGGGGGTTTTTGGACAATGAGCAGTTCTTC. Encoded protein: CASSPLRRGFLDNEQFF.

The CDR3 DNA sequence: TGTGCCATCTCTCTACCTGGAAACACCATATATTTT. It yields the protein CAISLPGNTIYF. The chain has TRBV6-6 and TRBJ1-3; D ambiguous. Trimming removed 10 bases from V and 2 bases from J, with 9 bases in between. CDR3 length: 12 residues. Germline V CDR1 and CDR2: MNHNY, SVGAGI (reference sequence).

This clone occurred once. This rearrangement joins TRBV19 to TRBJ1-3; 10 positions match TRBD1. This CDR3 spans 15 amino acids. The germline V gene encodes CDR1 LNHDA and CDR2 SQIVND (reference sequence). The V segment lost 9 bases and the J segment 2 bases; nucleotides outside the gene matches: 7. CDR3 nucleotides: TGTGCCAGCCGGGACAGGGGCCCAGCTGGAAACACCATATATTTT. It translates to CASRDRGPAGNTIYF.

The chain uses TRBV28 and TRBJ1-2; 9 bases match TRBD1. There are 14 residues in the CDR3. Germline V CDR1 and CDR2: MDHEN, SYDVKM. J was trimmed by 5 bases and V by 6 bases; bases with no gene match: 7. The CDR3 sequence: CASRRQGEWYGYTF. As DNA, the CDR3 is TGTGCCAGCAGACGACAGGGGGAATGGTATGGCTACACCTTC.

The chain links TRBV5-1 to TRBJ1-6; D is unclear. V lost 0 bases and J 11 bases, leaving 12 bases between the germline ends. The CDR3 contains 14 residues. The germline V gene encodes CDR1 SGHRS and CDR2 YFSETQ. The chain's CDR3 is CASSLALGLAPLHF. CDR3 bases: TGCGCCAGCAGCTTGGCCCTTGGGTTAGCACCCCTCCACTTT. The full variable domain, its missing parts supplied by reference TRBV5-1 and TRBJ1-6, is KAGVTQTPRYLIKTRGQQVTLSCSPISGHRSVSWYQQTPGQGLQFLFEYFSETQRNKGNFPGRFSGRQFSNSRSEMNVSTLELGDSALYLCASSLALGLAPLHFGNGTRLTVT.

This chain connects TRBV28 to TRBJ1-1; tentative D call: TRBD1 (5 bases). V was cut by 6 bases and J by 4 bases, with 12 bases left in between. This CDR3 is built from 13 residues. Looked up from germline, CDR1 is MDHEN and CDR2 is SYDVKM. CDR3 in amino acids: CASSPHDSTEAFF. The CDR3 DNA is TGTGCCAGCAGCCCTCACGACAGCACTGAAGCTTTCTTT.

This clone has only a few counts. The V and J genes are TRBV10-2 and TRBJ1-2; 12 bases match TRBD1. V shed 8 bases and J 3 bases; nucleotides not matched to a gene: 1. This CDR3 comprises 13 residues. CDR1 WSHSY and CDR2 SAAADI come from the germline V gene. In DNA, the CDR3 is TGCGCCAGCGGGACAGGGGGCGACTATGGCTACACCTTC. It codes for CASGTGGDYGYTF.

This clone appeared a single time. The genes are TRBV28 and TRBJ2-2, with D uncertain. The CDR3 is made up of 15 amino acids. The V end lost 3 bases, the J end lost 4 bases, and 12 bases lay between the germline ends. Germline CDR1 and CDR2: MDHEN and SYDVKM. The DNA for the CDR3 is TGTGCCAGCAGTTTCCCCCAAGCGAGCACCGGGGAGCTGTTTTTT. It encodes CASSFPQASTGELFF.